This T cell receptor (beta chain) was sequenced during a study of response to subunit inactivated influenza vaccine. Study observations and caveats: The authors put forward the suggestion that each seasonal influenza vaccination may bring in only a limited number of new T cells.

Using its own MiXCR run on the RT-PCR reads, TCRdb lists one record per CDR3 protein. The data hold hundreds of thousands of distinct CDR3 sequences, with about 14% observed a single time. This clonotype was observed a few times. Its matching antigen is unknown. Here the sequenced sample was PBMCs from blood, taken approximately 15 days before vaccination. This clonotype was obtained from a middle-aged man who received an inactivated influenza vaccine.

The chain's CDR3 is CSARDGAPGLGGNEQFF. CDR3 bases: TGCAGTGCTAGAGATGGTGCCCCGGGACTTGGGGGGAATGAGCAGTTCTTC. The chain couples TRBV20-1 to TRBJ2-1; TRBD2 is a possible D gene (6 bases). The CDR3 has 17 amino acids. With 0 bases removed from V and 7 bases from J, the gap between germline ends came to 22 bases. Germline values: CDR1 DFQATT, CDR2 SNEGSKA (reference sequence).